The next 13 T cell receptor beta chains were all read from a single sample in a study of neurological immune-mediated disorders (dated by TCRdb to the late 2010s). Preparation of the library involved 5' RACE. Data came from an Illumina HiSeq 2500. The raw public data were reprocessed by TCRdb itself: fastp quality trimming at Q25, MiXCR clonotype calling, in-frame beta chains only. One record per CDR3 amino acid sequence lists the most common genes and DNA. This sample holds about 58,000 distinct CDR3 sequences; under 3% were observed only once. Around 3% of the sample is in the top ten clones. The source material was PBMCs. Receptors were obtained from a man aged 50-60 years with multiple sclerosis.

This clonotype came up many times. The chain is built from TRBV9 and TRBJ1-2; D possibly corresponds to TRBD1 (5 bases). The germline CDR1 and CDR2 sequences are SGDLS and YYNGEE. V lost 3 bases to trimming and J lost 9 bases, with 21 bases between them. The CDR3 loop spans 15 amino acids. CDR3 DNA sequence: TGTGCCAGCAGCGCGACGTCCGGGGGAGGTTCCCGCTACACCTTC. Protein: CASSATSGGGSRYTF.

This clonotype appeared many times. The rearrangement links TRBV5-1 to TRBJ1-6; D might be TRBD1 (6 bases). Germline V CDR1 and CDR2: SGHRS, YFSETQ. Trimming shortened V by 1 base and J by 5 bases, and 7 bases separated the two germline ends. The length of the CDR3 is 14 residues. The CDR3 spells CASSLSGDNSPLHF. The CDR3 nucleotides are TGCGCCAGCAGCTTGTCAGGGGATAATTCACCCCTCCACTTT. The complete variable domain, with remaining parts taken from reference TRBV5-1 and TRBJ1-6, reads KAGVTQTPRYLIKTRGQQVTLSCSPISGHRSVSWYQQTPGQGLQFLFEYFSETQRNKGNFPGRFSGRQFSNSRSEMNVSTLELGDSALYLCASSLSGDNSPLHFGNGTRLTVT.

This clonotype was counted ten times or more. The chain couples TRBV7-2 to TRBJ1-5; tentatively, D is TRBD1 (5 bases). Between the trimmed V and J ends, which lost 5 bases and 0 bases, there was a span of 17 bases. Looked up from germline, CDR1 is SGHTA and CDR2 is FQGNSA. This CDR3 spans 17 amino acids. CDR3 loop: CASSPTGGRYSNQPQHF. The CDR3 nucleotides are TGTGCCAGCAGCCCAACGGGGGGTCGGTATAGCAATCAGCCCCAGCATTTT.

This clonotype was seen many times. The gene calls are TRBV9 and TRBJ1-4; 9 bases fit TRBD1. Losses at the gene ends were 0 bases for V and 4 bases for J; bases not matched to a gene: 4. Germline values: CDR1 SGDLS, CDR2 YYNGEE. CDR3 length equals 16 residues. DNA of the CDR3: TGTGCCAGCAGCGTAGAGGACAGGGGTTTTAATGAAAAACTGTTTTTT. Protein sequence: CASSVEDRGFNEKLFF. Complete variable domain (other parts from reference TRBV9 and TRBJ1-4): DSGVTQTPKHLITATGQRVTLRCSPRSGDLSVYWYQQSLDQGLQFLIQYYNGEERAKGNILERFSAQQFPDLHSELNLSSLELGDSALYFCASSVEDRGFNEKLFFGSGTQLSVL.

This clonotype was found many times. The chain joins TRBV6-1 to TRBJ2-2, with TRBD2 matching over 9 bases. This CDR3 has 16 residues. The junction had 3 bases not matched to a gene; V was cut back by 3 bases and J by 1 base. The V gene's germline CDR1 is MNHNS and CDR2 SASEGT. The CDR3 protein is CASSERGGQNTGELFF. Written as DNA, the CDR3 is TGTGCCAGCAGTGAGCGGGGGGGCCAGAACACCGGGGAGCTGTTTTTT.

This clonotype was counted ten times or more. The chain couples TRBV29-1 to TRBJ2-7; 8 nucleotides align to TRBD2. In germline, CDR1 is SQVTM, CDR2 ANQGSEA. The CDR3 is made up of 12 amino acids. Unmatched junction bases numbered 2, after V lost 5 bases and J lost 2 bases. As DNA, the CDR3 is TGCAGCGTTCGGGGGGGCACCTACGAGCAGTACTTC. This encodes CSVRGGTYEQYF.

This clonotype was recorded at least ten times. The chain is built from TRBV20-1 and TRBJ2-3; a possible D gene is TRBD1 (6 bases). V was pared by 7 bases and J by 6 bases, with 14 bases between. The CDR3 covers 12 residues. Per the germline V gene, CDR1 is DFQATT and CDR2 is SNEGSKA (reference sequence). CDR3 DNA: TGCAGTGTTTCCAGGGGAGCCGATACGCAGTATTTT. It codes for CSVSRGADTQYF.

This clonotype was counted at least ten times. The V and J genes are TRBV20-1 and TRBJ2-2, with a tentative D call TRBD1 (5 bases). The germline V gene encodes CDR1 DFQATT and CDR2 SNEGSKA (reference sequence). This CDR3 spans 15 amino acids. V was pared by 1 base and J by 3 bases, with 12 bases between. CDR3 protein: CSARGDRAYTGELFF. In DNA, the CDR3 is TGCAGTGCTAGAGGAGACAGAGCTTACACCGGGGAGCTGTTTTTT.

Many counts were recorded for this clonotype. V and J are TRBV6-2 or TRBV6-3 and TRBJ2-2; TRBD1 or TRBD2 may be the D gene (6 bases each). Germline lookup yields CDR1 MNHEY and CDR2 SVGEGT. The CDR3 has 17 amino acids. V was cut by 8 bases and J by 1 base, with 20 bases left in between. CDR3 DNA: TGTGCCAGCGGCCTTAAGGGGGGATTGGAGAACACCGGGGAGCTGTTTTTT. Amino acid sequence: CASGLKGGLENTGELFF.

In this sample, this clonotype turned up many times. The rearrangement joins TRBV5-1 to TRBJ1-3; D gene ambiguous. CDR3 length: 15 amino acids. Germline assignment: CDR1 SGHRS and CDR2 YFSETQ. V shed 3 bases and J shed 0 bases, with 10 bases lying between them. CDR3 nucleotides: TGCGCCAGCAGCTCGGTGCCCGTCTCTGGAAACACCATATATTTT. It specifies CASSSVPVSGNTIYF.

At least ten counts were recorded for this clonotype. The CDR3 region has the DNA TGTGCCAGCAGCCTCCCCGGGACTGAAGCTTTCTTT. It codes for CASSLPGTEAFF. This sequence joins TRBV7-9 and TRBJ1-1; no firm D call. Germline V CDR1 and CDR2: SEHNR, FQNEAQ (reference sequence). The CDR3 spans 12 residues. V was trimmed by 5 bases and J by 5 bases, leaving 9 bases between them.

The table lists this clonotype with many counts. The gene calls are TRBV20-1 and TRBJ1-1, with TRBD1 identical over 12 bases. This CDR3 spans 15 amino acids. Losses at the gene ends were 1 base for V and 4 bases for J; bases not matched to a gene: 4. Germline CDR1 and CDR2: DFQATT and SNEGSKA (reference sequence). As DNA, the CDR3 is TGCAGTGCTAGAGTTCTGGGACAGGGGGCCACTGAAGCTTTCTTT. Protein product: CSARVLGQGATEAFF.

This clonotype was counted a few times. This chain joins TRBV3-1 and TRBJ2-1; 14 bases map to TRBD2. Germline values: CDR1 LGHDT, CDR2 YNNKEL (reference sequence). CDR3 length: 16 amino acids. The V gene end was trimmed by 4 bases and the J gene end by 8 bases; junction bases not matched to a gene: 7. CDR3 coding DNA: TGTGCCAGCAGCCTGAGGACTAGCGGGGGGACGGATGAGCAGTTCTTC. Protein: CASSLRTSGGTDEQFF.